This T cell receptor (beta chain) was captured in a study of OX40 agonist ivuxolimab in advanced cancers. About the research overall: Across the patients, intravenous ivuxolimab was delivered every 2 weeks at 0.01 to 10 mg/kg. One hepatocellular carcinoma and a couple of cutaneous melanoma patients partially responded. Males comprised 82.7% of the group, whose mean age was about 60 years (range 23 to 79).

The study, taken as a whole, reports: Low normalized clonal expansion also occurred in some nonresponding patients.

Regarding this clone: The antigen remains unidentified.

Repertoires were generated with immunoSEQ multiplex PCR, while TCRdb's copy carries only in-frame clones and drops some. The sample yields about 44,000 clones, about 91% seen once. The CDR3 spans 15 residues. Germline V gene sequence: CDR1 SQVTM, CDR2 ANQGSEA. The V gene end was trimmed by 7 bases and the J gene end by 0 bases; junction bases not matched to a gene: 11. The rearrangement uses TRBV29-1 and TRBJ1-2; the match to TRBD1 covers 7 bases. Material: CD4+ or CD8+ T cells sorted from blood, obtained in a trial of the OX40 agonist ivuxolimab. This sequence was found in an adult with an advanced solid tumor such as melanoma, head and neck, liver or kidney cancer. DNA of the CDR3: TGCAGCGCCGGCATTTGGACAGGAGCTAACTATGGCTACACCTTC. Translation: CSAGIWTGANYGYTF.